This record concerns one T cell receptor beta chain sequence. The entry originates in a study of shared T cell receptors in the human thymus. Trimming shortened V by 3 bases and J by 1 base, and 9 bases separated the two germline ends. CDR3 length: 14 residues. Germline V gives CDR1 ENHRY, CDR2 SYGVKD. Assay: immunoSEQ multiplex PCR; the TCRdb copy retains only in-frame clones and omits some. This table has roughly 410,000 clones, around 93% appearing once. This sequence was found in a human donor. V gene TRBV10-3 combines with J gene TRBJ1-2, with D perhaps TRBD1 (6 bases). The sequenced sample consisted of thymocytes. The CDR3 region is CAISEGGSNYGYTF. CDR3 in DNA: TGTGCCATCAGTGAAGGGGGAAGTAACTATGGCTACACCTTC.